Shown below are 10 T cell receptor beta chains from a single sample sequenced in a study of a mutant IDH1 vaccine in newly diagnosed glioma. Time point meaning: week 11, during vaccination. The study gave 300 ug of mutant IDH1 20-mer peptide per vaccine dose, with topical imiquimod. These receptors have no known antigen. Data came from immunoSEQ multiplex PCR; TCRdb stores just in-frame clones and leaves some out. Of 20,000 to 30,000 clones in the sample, 70% to 80% were seen once. The specimen comprised PBMCs, sampled from a glioma patient whose treatment included an IDH1 peptide vaccine. The source is a woman aged 18-30 years with glioma.

The gene calls are TRBV5-1 and TRBJ1-5; D not certain. The V and J ends lost 0 bases and 1 base respectively, with 2 bases between them. There are 13 residues in the CDR3. Germline V CDR1 and CDR2: SGHRS, YFSETQ. DNA of the CDR3: TGCGCCAGCAGCTTGGGGAGCAATCAGCCCCAGCATTTT. Amino acid sequence: CASSLGSNQPQHF.

V usage is TRBV13 and J usage is TRBJ1-2; the match to TRBD1 covers 12 bases. CDR1 is PRHDT, CDR2 FYEKMQ, per germline (reference sequence). This CDR3 is built from 17 residues. V lost 3 bases to trimming and J lost 7 bases; unmatched junction nucleotides: 12. CDR3 region: CASSLTGTGGLSRGYTF. The CDR3 DNA reads TGTGCCAGCAGCTTGACCGGGACAGGGGGCCTGTCACGTGGCTACACCTTC.

This clone was observed a single time. The chain joins TRBV18 to TRBJ2-5, with 8 bases lining up with TRBD2. V lost 3 bases, J lost 5 bases, and 5 bases stayed unmatched. Looked up from germline, CDR1 is KGHSH and CDR2 is LQKENI. This CDR3 spans 14 amino acids. In DNA form, the CDR3 reads TGTGCCAGCTCACCCCTAGCGGGCTATGAGACCCAGTACTTC. This codes for CASSPLAGYETQYF.

The V and J genes are TRBV5-1 and TRBJ1-1, with TRBD1 as a possible D gene (5 bases). This CDR3 is built from 14 residues. Germline loops: CDR1 SGHRS, CDR2 YFSETQ. V was shortened by 4 bases and J by 9 bases, with 19 bases between the two germline ends. CDR3 protein: CASSVGGTASKAFF. The CDR3 bases are TGCGCCAGCAGCGTTGGAGGGACCGCTTCTAAAGCTTTCTTT.

The V and J genes are TRBV5-6 and TRBJ2-7, with no clear D. This CDR3 comprises 14 residues. With 0 bases removed from V and 2 bases from J, the gap between germline ends came to 9 bases. From germline, CDR1 is SGHDT and CDR2 YYEEEE. This CDR3 is CASSLEGSTYEQYF. CDR3 coding DNA: TGTGCCAGCAGCTTGGAGGGCAGCACCTACGAGCAGTACTTC.

The chain links TRBV10-2 to TRBJ2-1, with 7 bases lining up with TRBD2. The CDR3 totals 14 residues. V trimming: 10 bases; J trimming: 1 base; junction bases outside the gene matches: 7. In germline, CDR1 is WSHSY, CDR2 SAAADI. The CDR3 DNA is TGCGCCACACGAGCGGGACCGTCCTACAATGAGCAGTTCTTC. It encodes CATRAGPSYNEQFF.

The rearrangement joins TRBV2 to TRBJ1-3; D not resolved. The V and J ends lost 0 bases and 4 bases respectively, with 7 bases between them. The germline V gene encodes CDR1 SNHLY and CDR2 FYNNEI. The CDR3 consists of 14 residues. The CDR3 coding sequence is TGTGCCAGCAGTGAAGCGGGCAGGGGAAACACCATATATTTT. Its translation is CASSEAGRGNTIYF.

The chain couples TRBV30 to TRBJ1-5, with D hard to call. This CDR3 is 13 amino acids long. CDR1 GTSNPN and CDR2 SVGIG come from the germline V gene (reference sequence). Trimming removed 2 bases at V and 4 bases at J, with 9 bases between. The CDR3 protein is CAWSSQANQPQHF. The CDR3 DNA reads TGTGCCTGGAGTTCTCAGGCGAATCAGCCCCAGCATTTT. The full variable domain, rest sourced from reference TRBV30 and TRBJ1-5, is SQTIHQWPATLVQPVGSPLSLECTVEGTSNPNLYWYRQAAGRGLQLLFYSVGIGQISSEVPQNLSASRPQDRQFILSSKKLLLSDSGFYLCAWSSQANQPQHFGDGTRLSIL.

The genes are TRBV5-8 and TRBJ2-3; D is unresolved. V was clipped by 0 bases and J by 6 bases, with 8 bases between them. The CDR3 has 13 amino acids. Germline assignment: CDR1 SGHTS and CDR2 YDEGEE. This CDR3 reads CASSLESVDTQYF. The CDR3 DNA reads TGTGCCAGCAGCTTGGAGTCGGTGGATACGCAGTATTTT.

This clone was observed a handful of times. Compared with germline, one end of the junction differs, possibly owing to a read error. V is TRBV6-1 and J is TRBJ1-6; D gene uncertain. This CDR3 has 16 amino acids. The germline CDR1 and CDR2 sequences are MNHNS and SASEGT. The CDR3 loop is CASTEPIGPYNSPLHF. Written as DNA, the CDR3 is TGTGCCAGCACTGAACCCATCGGGCCCTATAATTCACCCCTCCACTTT.